A single sample gave rise to the 3 T cell receptor beta chains below, sequenced in a study of CD8+CD57+ T cells in acquired aplastic anemia. Sequencing involved patients with CD8+CD57+ cell expansion previously shown by flow cytometry. TCR beta VDJ and CDR3 profiles were obtained from a genomic DNA template. TCRdb redid the calling of the reads with MiXCR, one entry per CDR3 protein. The table has about 200,000 distinct CDR3 sequences, over 55% seen once. Source material: sorted CD4+, CD8+, or CD8+CD57+ T cells (not recorded which) from PBMCs. The origin of the receptors is a human donor with aplastic anemia.

The gene calls are TRBV12-3 or TRBV12-4 and TRBJ1-2; TRBD1 aligns across 7 bases. This CDR3 has 14 residues. The V and J ends lost 5 bases and 6 bases, in that order; junction bases with no gene match: 9. The CDR3 here is CASSTGTVNDGYTF. CDR3 in DNA: TGTGCCAGCAGTACCGGGACAGTCAACGATGGCTACACCTTC.

Worth noting for this clonotype: This could be a read error, since a much larger clone is one nucleotide away. V usage is TRBV6-6 and J usage is TRBJ2-7; TRBD2 agrees at 8 bases. Germline V gene data show CDR1 as MNHNY and CDR2 as SVGAGI (reference sequence). The CDR3 is 14 residues long. This CDR3 is CTSMVATSAYEQYF. CDR3 nucleotides: TGTACCAGCATGGTAGCGACTAGCGCCTACGAGCAGTACTTC.

This clonotype showed up just once. This chain links TRBV2 with TRBJ1-4; D remains unclear. Germline-derived CDR1 and CDR2 are SNHLY and FYNNEI. Trimming shortened V by 3 bases and J by 6 bases, and 11 bases separated the two germline ends. CDR3 length: 14 residues. CDR3 DNA: TGTGCCAGCAGTGAGAACGAAGATCATGAAAAACTGTTTTTT. Protein product: CASSENEDHEKLFF.